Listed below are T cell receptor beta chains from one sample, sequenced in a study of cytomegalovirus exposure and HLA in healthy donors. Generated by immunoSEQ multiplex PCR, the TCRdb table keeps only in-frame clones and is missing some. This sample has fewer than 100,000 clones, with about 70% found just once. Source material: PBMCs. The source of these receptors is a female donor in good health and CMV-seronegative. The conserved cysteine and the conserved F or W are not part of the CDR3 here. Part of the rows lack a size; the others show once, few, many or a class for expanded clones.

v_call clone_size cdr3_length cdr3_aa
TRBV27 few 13 ASSLSRLGGTEAF
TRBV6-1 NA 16 ASSEAPGGSGGNQPQH
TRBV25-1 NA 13 ASSGDRLTYNEQF
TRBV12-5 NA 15 ASGLMISGVSYNEQF
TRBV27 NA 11 ASSGGGNQPQH
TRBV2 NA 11 AISTSGQETQY
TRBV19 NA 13 ASKVASGSSDTQY
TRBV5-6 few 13 ASSGGRGAGNIQY
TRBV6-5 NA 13 ASSYRVAGWNEQY
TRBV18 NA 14 ASSPRAGTSYNEQF
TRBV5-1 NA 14 ASSRDRGQGTDTQY
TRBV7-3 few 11 ASSPQGGGTQY
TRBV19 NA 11 ATTSGGMVGYT
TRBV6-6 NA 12 ASSYITDRETQY
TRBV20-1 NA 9 SAGASYGYT
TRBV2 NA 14 ASSLNTNRGNTEAF
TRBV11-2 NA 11 ASNHASLGEQY
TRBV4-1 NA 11 ASSQDAGIGQF
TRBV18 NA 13 ASSPFPGGSETQY
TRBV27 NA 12 ASSLRREVDEQY
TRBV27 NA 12 ASSLNTGSYEQY
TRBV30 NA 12 AWSLLGFGQTQY
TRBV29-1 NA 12 SVGPTLDSYEQY
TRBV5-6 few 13 ASSPSPSLNTEAF
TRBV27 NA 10 ASSFSGQFLT
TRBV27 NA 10 ASRTGATEAF
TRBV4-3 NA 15 ASSPRDTRLYNSPLH
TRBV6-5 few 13 ASSYSRNSNQPQH
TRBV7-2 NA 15 ASSLRAMRGSSYEQY
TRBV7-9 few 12 ASSLGLAADTQY